This TCR beta chain was profiled in a study of T cells in Graves' hyperthyroidism and ophthalmopathy. Overall study: The initial diagnosis was the point when peripheral blood was collected, ahead of any treatment.

This clonotype was seen repeatedly, ten times or more. The antigen is unknown. Per the germline V gene, CDR1 is SGHRS and CDR2 is YFSETQ. This CDR3 has 13 residues. Trimming removed 3 bases at V and 2 bases at J, with 9 bases between. The study's findings and limits: Patients with ophthalmopathy were separated from those with stable hyperthyroidism by a 13 V-J model.

A sample of blood taken at first hyperthyroidism diagnosis preceded any ophthalmopathy symptoms. Each 10 ml fresh peripheral blood draw supplied the PBMCs. TCR beta CDR3 regions were amplified from RNA. First-round RT-PCR targeting the TCR CDR3 was performed with the HTBI primer set. TCRdb re-derived calls from the multiplex PCR reads in MiXCR, one entry per CDR3 protein. The sample holds over 120,000 distinct CDR3 sequences, roughly a fifth seen once. Sequencing was performed on blood. The TCR comes from a woman aged 50 to 60 with Graves' hyperthyroidism that later progressed to Graves' ophthalmopathy. J is TRBJ2-7 and V is TRBV5-1, with D possibly called TRBD1 or TRBD2 (5 bases each). CDR3 sequence (DNA): TGCGCCAGCAGCTCGGGGCCTACCTACGAGCAGTACTTC. Translation: CASSSGPTYEQYF. The complete variable domain, with remaining parts taken from reference TRBV5-1 and TRBJ2-7, reads KAGVTQTPRYLIKTRGQQVTLSCSPISGHRSVSWYQQTPGQGLQFLFEYFSETQRNKGNFPGRFSGRQFSNSRSEMNVSTLELGDSALYLCASSSGPTYEQYFGPGTRLTVT.